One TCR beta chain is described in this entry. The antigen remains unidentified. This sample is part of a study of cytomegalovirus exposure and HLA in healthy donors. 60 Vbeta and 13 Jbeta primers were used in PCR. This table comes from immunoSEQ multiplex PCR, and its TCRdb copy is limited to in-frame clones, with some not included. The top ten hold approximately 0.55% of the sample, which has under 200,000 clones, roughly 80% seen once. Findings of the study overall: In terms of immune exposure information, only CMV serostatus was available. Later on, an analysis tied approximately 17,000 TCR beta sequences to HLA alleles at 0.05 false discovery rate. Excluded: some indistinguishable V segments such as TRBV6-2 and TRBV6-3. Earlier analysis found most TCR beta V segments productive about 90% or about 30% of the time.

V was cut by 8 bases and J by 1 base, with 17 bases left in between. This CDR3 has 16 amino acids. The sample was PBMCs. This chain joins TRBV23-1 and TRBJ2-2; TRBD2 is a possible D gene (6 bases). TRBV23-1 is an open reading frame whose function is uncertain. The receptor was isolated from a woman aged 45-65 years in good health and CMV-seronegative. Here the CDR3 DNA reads TGCGCCAGCGGGCGACGGGGGAGCTGGAACACCGGGGAGCTGTTTTTT. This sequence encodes CASGRRGSWNTGELFF.